This is a list of T cell receptor beta chains from one sample in a study of blood T cell repertoires in COVID-19. Only in-frame clones appear in the TCRdb table, and some are missing; sequencing was by immunoSEQ multiplex PCR. Altogether about 250,000 clones are present, about 80% being singletons, with the ten largest covering about 9%. Sequenced: peripheral blood. These TCRs come from a man older than 75 with acute or convalescent COVID-19. Each CDR3 is given without its conserved first and last residue. Each record gives: D gene, clone size, V gene, CDR3 protein. D genes are given only for firm matches. The size of a clone is reported for some rows only, either as once, few or many, or as a class for expanded clones.

d_call: TRBD2
clone_size: -
v_call: TRBV19
cdr3_aa: ASSIGLAGAGELF

d_call: -
clone_size: -
v_call: TRBV3-1/TRBV3-2
cdr3_aa: ASSQDGRNTEAF

d_call: TRBD2
clone_size: -
v_call: TRBV7-2
cdr3_aa: ASSRSSGSSNEQY

d_call: -
clone_size: -
v_call: TRBV23-1
cdr3_aa: ASSQSPGSNEKLF

d_call: TRBD2
clone_size: -
v_call: TRBV3-1/TRBV3-2
cdr3_aa: ASSQGLAGGLYEQY

d_call: -
clone_size: -
v_call: TRBV5-5
cdr3_aa: ASRIRQVNSPLH

d_call: TRBD1
clone_size: once
v_call: TRBV18
cdr3_aa: ASSLGTGLSYEQY

d_call: TRBD2
clone_size: few
v_call: TRBV5-4
cdr3_aa: ASRNGLAGPPF

d_call: TRBD1
clone_size: -
v_call: TRBV2
cdr3_aa: ASSEAGGFPYEQY

d_call: -
clone_size: -
v_call: TRBV19
cdr3_aa: ASSPGWGGTVNSNQPQH

d_call: TRBD1
clone_size: -
v_call: TRBV7-9
cdr3_aa: ASSLGGTDNSPLH

d_call: -
clone_size: -
v_call: TRBV6-1
cdr3_aa: ASSEARLH

d_call: -
clone_size: -
v_call: TRBV5-8
cdr3_aa: ASSWPLYKQTLH

d_call: TRBD1
clone_size: -
v_call: TRBV19
cdr3_aa: ASRTGGVSENTEAF

d_call: -
clone_size: -
v_call: TRBV6-5
cdr3_aa: ATHDRGHEQY

d_call: TRBD1
clone_size: -
v_call: TRBV7-9
cdr3_aa: ASSQPGTGLNNEQF

d_call: -
clone_size: -
v_call: TRBV3-1/TRBV3-2
cdr3_aa: ASSLRETQY

d_call: TRBD2
clone_size: -
v_call: TRBV9
cdr3_aa: ASSRREGSYNEQF

d_call: -
clone_size: -
v_call: TRBV3-1/TRBV3-2
cdr3_aa: ASSPPGQPQH

d_call: TRBD1
clone_size: -
v_call: TRBV28
cdr3_aa: ASSFPGTGGDGYT

d_call: -
clone_size: once
v_call: TRBV5-1
cdr3_aa: ASSFRQPGSSEAF

d_call: TRBD1
clone_size: -
v_call: TRBV6-2/TRBV6-3
cdr3_aa: ASSDRGQGAPRTEAF

d_call: TRBD1
clone_size: -
v_call: TRBV5-1
cdr3_aa: ASSLWGQGAEKLF

d_call: TRBD2
clone_size: once
v_call: TRBV11-1
cdr3_aa: ASSPGTSGSIQQY

d_call: TRBD1
clone_size: -
v_call: TRBV2
cdr3_aa: ASSNDRVLSYEQY

d_call: -
clone_size: once
v_call: TRBV2
cdr3_aa: ASSFRDRSNQPQH